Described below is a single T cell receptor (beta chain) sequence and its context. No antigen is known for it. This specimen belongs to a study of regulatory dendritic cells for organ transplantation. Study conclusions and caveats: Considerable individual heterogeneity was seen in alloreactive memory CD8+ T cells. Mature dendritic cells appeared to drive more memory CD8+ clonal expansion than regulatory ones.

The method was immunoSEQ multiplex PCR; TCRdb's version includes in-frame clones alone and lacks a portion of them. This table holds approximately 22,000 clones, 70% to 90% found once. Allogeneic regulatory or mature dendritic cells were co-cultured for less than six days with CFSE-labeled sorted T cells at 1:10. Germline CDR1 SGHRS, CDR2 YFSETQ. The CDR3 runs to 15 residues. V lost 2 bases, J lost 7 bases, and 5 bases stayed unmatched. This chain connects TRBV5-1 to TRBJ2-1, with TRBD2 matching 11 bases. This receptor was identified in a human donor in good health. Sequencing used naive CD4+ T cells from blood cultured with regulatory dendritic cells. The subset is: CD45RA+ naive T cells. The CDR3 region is CASSFLTSGRNEQFF. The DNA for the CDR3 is TGCGCCAGCAGCTTTCTTACTAGCGGGAGAAATGAGCAGTTCTTC.